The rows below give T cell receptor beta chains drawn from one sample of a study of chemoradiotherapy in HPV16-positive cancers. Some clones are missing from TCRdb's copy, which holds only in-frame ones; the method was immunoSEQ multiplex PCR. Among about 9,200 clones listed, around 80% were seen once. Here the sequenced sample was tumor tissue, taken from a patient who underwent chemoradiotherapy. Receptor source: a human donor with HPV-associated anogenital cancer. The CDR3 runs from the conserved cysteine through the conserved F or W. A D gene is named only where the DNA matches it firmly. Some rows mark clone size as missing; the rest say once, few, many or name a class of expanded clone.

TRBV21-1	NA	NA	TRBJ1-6	CASRDRGQRSPLHF	TGTGCCAGCAGGGACAGGGGGCAACGGTCACCCCTCCACTTT
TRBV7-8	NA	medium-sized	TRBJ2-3	CASSLYEYLRKASTDTQYF	TGTGCCAGCAGCTTATATGAGTATTTGAGGAAAGCTAGCACAGATACGCAGTATTTT
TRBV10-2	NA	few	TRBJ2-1	CASSSNGEYNEQFF	TGCGCCAGCAGTTCCAACGGGGAGTACAATGAGCAGTTCTTC
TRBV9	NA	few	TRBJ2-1	CASSVGGRGRVNEQFF	TGTGCCAGCAGCGTAGGGGGCAGGGGTAGGGTCAATGAGCAGTTCTTC
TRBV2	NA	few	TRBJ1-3	CASRSDRLQASTIYF	TGTGCCAGCAGAAGTGACCGCCTGCAAGCGAGCACCATATATTTT
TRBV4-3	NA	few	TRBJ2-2	CASSHRQPRTGELFF	TGCGCCAGCAGCCACCGACAGCCGAGGACCGGGGAGCTGTTTTTT
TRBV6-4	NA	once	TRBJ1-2	CASSEGTTGYGYTF	TGTGCCAGCAGTGAGGGCACGACTGGCTATGGCTACACCTTC
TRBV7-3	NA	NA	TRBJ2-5	CASSRGGHPQETQYF	TGTGCCAGCTCTAGGGGGGGACACCCCCAAGAGACCCAGTACTTC
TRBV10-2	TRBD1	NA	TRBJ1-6	CASSENRGNSPLHF	TGCGCCAGCAGTGAAAACAGGGGTAATTCACCCCTCCACTTT
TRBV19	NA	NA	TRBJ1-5	CASSAQHVTNQPQHF	TGTGCCAGTAGTGCCCAGCACGTAACCAATCAGCCCCAGCATTTT
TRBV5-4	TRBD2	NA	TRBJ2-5	CASSPGLAGGLYQETQYF	TGTGCCAGCAGTCCGGGACTAGCGGGGGGGTTGTACCAAGAGACCCAGTACTTC
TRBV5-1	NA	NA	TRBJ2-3	CASSVGSDTQYF	TGCGCCAGCTCCGTGGGGTCCGATACGCAGTATTTT
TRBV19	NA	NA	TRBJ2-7	CASSISGGLYEQYF	TGTGCCAGTAGTATATCGGGGGGCCTCTACGAGCAGTACTTC
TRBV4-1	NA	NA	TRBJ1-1	CASSPTTGWDTEAFF	TGCGCCAGCAGCCCGACAACAGGGTGGGACACTGAAGCTTTCTTT
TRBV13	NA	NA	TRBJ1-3	CASSLDLSGNTIYF	TGTGCCAGCAGCTTGGACCTCTCTGGAAACACCATATATTTT
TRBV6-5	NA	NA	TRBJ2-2	CASSYSKRGTGELFF	TGTGCCAGCAGTTACTCGAAGAGGGGCACCGGGGAGCTGTTTTTT
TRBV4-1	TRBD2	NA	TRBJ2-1	CASSQTSGSYNEQFF	TGCGCCAGCAGCCAGACTAGCGGCTCCTACAATGAGCAGTTCTTC
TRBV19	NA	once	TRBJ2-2	CASSWGTNTGELFF	TGTGCCAGTAGTTGGGGTACGAACACCGGGGAGCTGTTTTTT
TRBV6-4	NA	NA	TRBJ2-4	CASSEEGGKNIQYF	TGTGCCAGCAGTGAGGAAGGGGGCAAAAACATTCAGTACTTC
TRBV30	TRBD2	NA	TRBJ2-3	CAWSFRGGGTDTQYF	TGTGCCTGGAGTTTTAGAGGCGGGGGAACAGATACGCAGTATTTT
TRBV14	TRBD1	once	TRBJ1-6	CASSPSGTGSSPLHF	TGTGCCAGCAGCCCATCCGGGACAGGGAGCTCACCCCTCCACTTT
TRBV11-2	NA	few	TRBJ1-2	CASSPGEYYGYTF	TGTGCCAGCAGCCCCGGGGAGTACTATGGCTACACCTTC
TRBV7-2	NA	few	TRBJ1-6	CASSFSLAVGGSYNSPLHF	TGTGCCAGCAGCTTTAGTTTGGCTGTTGGTGGGTCCTATAATTCACCCCTCCACTTT
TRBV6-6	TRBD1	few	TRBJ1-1	CASSPDRGEAFF	TGTGCCAGCAGCCCGGACAGGGGTGAAGCTTTCTTT
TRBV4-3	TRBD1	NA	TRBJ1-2	CASSHTDRGGFSGYTF	TGCGCCAGCAGCCACACCGACAGGGGTGGGTTTTCGGGCTACACCTTC
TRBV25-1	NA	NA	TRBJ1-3	CASSYGSGNTIYF	TGTGCCAGCAGTTACGGCTCTGGAAACACCATATATTTT
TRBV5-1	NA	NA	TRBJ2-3	CASSLGGGGSTDTQYF	TGCGCCAGCAGCTTGGGAGGTGGTGGAAGCACAGATACGCAGTATTTT
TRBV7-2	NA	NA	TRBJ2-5	CASSLAETQYF	TGTGCCAGCAGCTTAGCAGAGACCCAGTACTTC
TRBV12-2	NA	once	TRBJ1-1	CASRLVEGTRLAFF	TGTGCAAGTCGCTTAGTAGAGGGCACCAGATTAGCTTTCTTT
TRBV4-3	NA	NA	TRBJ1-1	CASTNMNTEAFF	TGCGCCAGCACCAACATGAACACTGAAGCTTTCTTT
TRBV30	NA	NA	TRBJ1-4	CAWDEGFGTEKLFF	TGTGCCTGGGATGAGGGGTTTGGGACTGAAAAACTGTTTTTT
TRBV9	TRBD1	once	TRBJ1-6	CASSSRQGGGQNSPLHF	TGTGCCAGCAGCTCGCGACAAGGGGGCGGGCAGAATTCACCCCTCCACTTT
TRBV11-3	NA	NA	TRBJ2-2	CASSSRTLDRAGELFF	TGTGCCAGCAGCTCCAGGACTCTCGATCGGGCCGGGGAGCTGTTTTTT
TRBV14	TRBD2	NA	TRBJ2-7	CASSALSGRPYEQYF	TGTGCCAGCAGCGCCCTTAGCGGGAGGCCTTACGAGCAGTACTTC
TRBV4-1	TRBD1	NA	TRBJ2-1	CASSPPGTGYNEQFF	TGCGCCAGCAGCCCTCCCGGGACAGGGTACAATGAGCAGTTCTTC
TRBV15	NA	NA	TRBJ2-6	CATSLRGTGANVLTF	TGTGCCACCAGCTTACGGGGGACTGGGGCCAACGTCCTGACTTTC
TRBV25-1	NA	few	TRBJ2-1	CASSEYNTVRNEQFF	TGTGCCAGCAGTGAATATAACACGGTGCGGAATGAGCAGTTCTTC
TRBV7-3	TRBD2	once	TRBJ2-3	CASRNPGTSGSTDTQYF	TGTGCCAGCAGAAATCCCGGGACTAGCGGCAGCACAGATACGCAGTATTTT
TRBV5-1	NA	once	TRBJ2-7	CASSLLSGDWSYEQYF	TGCGCCAGCAGCTTGCTCTCAGGGGACTGGTCCTACGAGCAGTACTTC
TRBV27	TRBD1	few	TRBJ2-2	CASSLILGQGGTGELFF	TGTGCCAGCAGTTTAATCCTGGGACAGGGGGGCACCGGGGAGCTGTTTTTT
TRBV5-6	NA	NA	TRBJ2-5	CASSPTGRGGETQYF	TGTGCCAGCAGTCCTACAGGGAGAGGGGGAGAGACCCAGTACTTC
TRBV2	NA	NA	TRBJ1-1	CASSDGREWSTEAFF	TGTGCCAGCAGTGACGGTCGGGAATGGAGCACTGAAGCTTTCTTT
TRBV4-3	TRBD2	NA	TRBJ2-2	CASSQRGGPTYTGELFF	TGCGCCAGCAGCCAACGGGGGGGACCAACGTACACCGGGGAGCTGTTTTTT
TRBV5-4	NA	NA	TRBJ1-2	CASSSDGNYGYTF	TGTGCCAGCAGCTCGGACGGAAACTATGGCTACACCTTC
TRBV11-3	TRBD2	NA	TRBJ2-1	CASSSERGGLRNEQFF	TGTGCCAGCAGCTCAGAGCGGGGGGGCCTGCGGAATGAGCAGTTCTTC
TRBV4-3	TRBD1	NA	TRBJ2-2	CASSPVGLGQGRAGELFF	TGCGCCAGCAGCCCGGTAGGGTTAGGACAGGGAAGGGCCGGGGAGCTGTTTTTT